One sample yielded the 6 T cell receptor beta chains listed below, sequenced in a study of post-analysis software for immune sequencing data. Study-wide points: Five or six TRBV segments, TRBV5-6, TRBV5-1 and TRBV20-1 among them, were found more frequent in patients than controls.

Unique molecular identifiers were carried by the TCR beta cDNA libraries. TCRdb called the PCR reads again in MiXCR, with one record for every CDR3 protein. The sample carries approximately 770,000 distinct CDR3 sequences, under 60% recorded once. These receptors' antigens are unknown. Sequencing input: blood. These TCRs come from a girl between 10 and 17 years old with multiple sclerosis.

This clonotype was seen more than once but under ten times. The CDR3 sequence: CSVRWGVTDTQYF. As DNA, the CDR3 is TGCAGCGTCCGCTGGGGAGTGACAGATACGCAGTATTTT. The rearrangement joins TRBV29-1 to TRBJ2-3; D might be TRBD2 (5 bases). Germline values: CDR1 SQVTM, CDR2 ANQGSEA. The V and J ends lost 6 bases and 3 bases respectively, with 13 bases between them. The CDR3 runs to 13 residues.

The chain links TRBV12-3 or TRBV12-4 to TRBJ1-2; the match to TRBD1 covers 7 bases. The CDR3 is 14 amino acids. Trimming took 5 bases from V and 2 from J; bases not matched to a gene: 5. Here the CDR3 DNA reads TGTGCCAGCAGTCAGACAGGGAAGAACTATGGCTACACCTTC. This encodes CASSQTGKNYGYTF.

This clonotype was counted only a few times. The chain couples TRBV10-3 to TRBJ2-5; D remains ambiguous. Germline-derived CDR1 and CDR2 are ENHRY and SYGVKD. The germline V and J ends were trimmed by 3 bases and 5 bases, with 13 bases remaining between them. The CDR3 runs 14 residues. CDR3 residues: CAISEGRKRETQYF. CDR3 coding DNA: TGTGCCATCAGTGAAGGCCGCAAGAGGGAGACCCAGTACTTC.

This clonotype was seen a few times. The J gene is TRBJ2-1, the V gene TRBV10-3; 7 bases align to TRBD2. Trimming removed 6 bases from V and 5 bases from J; junction bases left unmatched: 4. The CDR3 is made up of 13 amino acids. Germline CDR1 reads ENHRY; CDR2 reads SYGVKD. CDR3: CAISRAGNNEQFF. CDR3 DNA: TGTGCCATCAGCCGAGCGGGAAACAATGAGCAGTTCTTC.

J is TRBJ2-1 and V is TRBV15; 8 bases are shared with TRBD2. V trimming: 8 bases; J trimming: 3 bases; junction bases outside the gene matches: 6. CDR3 length equals 14 residues. Looked up from germline, CDR1 is LNHNV and CDR2 is YYDKDF (reference sequence). CDR3 sequence: CATSSAGGYNEQFF. The CDR3 bases are TGTGCCACCTCATCGGCGGGGGGCTACAATGAGCAGTTCTTC.

The V and J genes are TRBV7-9 and TRBJ2-7; 12 bases align to TRBD2. The CDR3 has 16 amino acids. J gave up 2 bases and V 3 bases, and 5 bases lay outside the gene matches. Germline V gene data show CDR1 as SEHNR and CDR2 as FQNEAQ (reference sequence). In nucleotides, the CDR3 is TGTGCCAGCAGCTTTGCTAGCGGGAGGGCTACCTACGAGCAGTACTTC. Its translation is CASSFASGRATYEQYF. Variable domain in full (rest from reference TRBV7-9 and TRBJ2-7): DTGVSQNPRHKITKRGQNVTFRCDPISEHNRLYWYRQTLGQGPEFLTYFQNEAQLEKSRLLSDRFSAERPKGSFSTLEIQRTEQGDSAMYLCASSFASGRATYEQYFGPGTRLTVT.